This T cell receptor beta chain was identified during a study of T-cell memory formation after mild COVID-19. At the level of the study: Largely, the TCR clusters proved donor specific. Study-level points and caveats: Second-wave clones with a day 37 peak had unconfirmed SARS-CoV-2 specificity. CD4+ bias marked clones expanding day 15 to 37, unlike balanced contracting clones.

TCRalpha and TCRbeta libraries used 5'RACE with constant-segment primers and UMIs. MiXCR, run by TCRdb on the 5' RACE reads, gives a single entry per CDR3 protein. Found here are fewer than 15,000 distinct CDR3 sequences, over 20% of them singletons; the top ten hold about 57%. Germline loops: CDR1 SGDLS, CDR2 YYNGEE. The ends lost 3 bases at V and 5 bases at J; junction bases unmatched: 10. The CDR3 length is 16 residues. This clonotype was counted a few times. Its antigen is not known. V gene TRBV9 combines with J gene TRBJ1-2; TRBD1 matches at 10 bases. This TCR derives from a man aged 18 to 29 who had mild COVID-19 (a few samples of this study predate the infection). Cell type and time point are not known. The sample comprised PBMCs or a T cell subset sorted from them (not recorded which). DNA for the CDR3: TGTGCCAGCAGCGCCGATGGAGGACAGGGGGATTATGGCTACACCTTC. It codes for CASSADGGQGDYGYTF.